This record looks at one TCR beta chain sequence and its context. Time point reported: neoterminal ileum biopsy at postoperative endoscopy, about 6 months after surgery. Eligibility required adulthood, ileal or ileocolonic Crohn's disease and indicated ileocolonic resection. This entry is derived from a study of T cell repertoires in ileal Crohn's disease. The method was immunoSEQ multiplex PCR; TCRdb's version includes in-frame clones alone and lacks a portion of them. The table includes more than 10,000 clones, approximately 80% detected once. The CDR3 covers 15 residues. The germline V gene encodes CDR1 MNHEY and CDR2 SMNVEV (reference sequence). J lost 1 base, V lost 7 bases, and 4 bases had no gene match.

V is TRBV27 and J is TRBJ2-3, with 11 bases fitting TRBD1. This TCR came from an adult with Crohn's disease. The sequencing input was ileal tissue. CDR3 region: CASTWTGGGTDTQYF. Here the CDR3 DNA reads TGTGCCAGCACTTGGACAGGGGGCGGCACAGATACGCAGTATTTT.